One and the same sample provided the 22 T cell receptor beta chains below, sequenced in a study of response to subunit inactivated influenza vaccine. TCRdb redid the calling of the RT-PCR reads with MiXCR, one entry per CDR3 protein. The sample carries roughly 710,000 distinct CDR3 sequences, roughly 15% recorded once. Sequencing used PBMCs from blood, obtained around 14 days before vaccination. The receptors shown here come from a middle-aged man who received an inactivated influenza vaccine.

This clonotype was detected a few times. This chain links TRBV18 with TRBJ2-7, with D unclear. The CDR3 extends over 16 amino acids. V lost 1 base to trimming and J lost 3 bases, with 16 bases between them. The germline V gene encodes CDR1 KGHSH and CDR2 LQKENI. CDR3 in amino acids: CASSPQGARRNYEQYF. CDR3 sequence (DNA): TGTGCCAGCTCACCACAGGGCGCCCGACGCAACTACGAGCAGTACTTC. Complete variable domain (other parts from reference TRBV18 and TRBJ2-7): NAGVMQNPRHLVRRRGQEARLRCSPMKGHSHVYWYRQLPEEGLKFMVYLQKENIIDESGMPKERFSAEFPKEGPSILRIQQVVRGDSAAYFCASSPQGARRNYEQYFGPGTRLTVT.

This clonotype has only a few counts. This chain uses TRBV18 with TRBJ2-1; D remains unclear. This CDR3 has 13 amino acids. Germline V CDR1 and CDR2: KGHSH, LQKENI. The germline V and J ends were trimmed by 1 base and 7 bases, with 8 bases remaining between them. CDR3 residues: CASSPQTYNEQFF. Written as DNA, the CDR3 is TGTGCCAGCTCACCACAGACTTATAATGAGCAGTTCTTC.

This rearrangement joins TRBV12-3 or TRBV12-4 to TRBJ2-1; 9 bases are shared with TRBD2. The CDR3 spans 17 residues. V was clipped by 7 bases and J by 9 bases; unmatched bases: 19. The CDR3 DNA follows: TGTGCCAGCACCCTTGGGGTGGCGGGAGGGCTCGTAGGTGAGCAGTTCTTC. Translation gives CASTLGVAGGLVGEQFF.

This clonotype was seen more than once but under ten times. V is TRBV14 and J is TRBJ2-1, with 7 bases identical to TRBD1. Unmatched junction bases numbered 8, after V lost 0 bases and J lost 3 bases. Looked up from germline, CDR1 is SGHDN and CDR2 is FVKESK. The CDR3 totals 17 residues. CDR3 sequence: CASSQEETGLIYNEQFF. The CDR3 nucleotides read TGTGCCAGCAGCCAAGAGGAGACAGGGCTGATCTACAATGAGCAGTTCTTC.

This clonotype was counted only a few times. The chain employs TRBV25-1 and TRBJ2-1; D is ambiguous. The V gene's germline CDR1 is MGHDK and CDR2 SYGVNS. The CDR3 totals 17 residues. V lost 1 base and J 5 bases, leaving 18 bases between the germline ends. CDR3 sequence reads: CASSESADVGNHNEQFF. The CDR3 DNA reads TGTGCCAGCAGTGAATCTGCGGACGTGGGGAACCACAATGAGCAGTTCTTC.

The rearrangement uses TRBV29-1 and TRBJ2-5, with D perhaps matching TRBD2 (5 bases). CDR3 length equals 14 residues. Germline loops: CDR1 SQVTM, CDR2 ANQGSEA. V lost 7 bases and J 2 bases, leaving 17 bases between the germline ends. Here the CDR3 reads CSASTLRGQETQYF. The CDR3 bases are TGCAGCGCCTCGACCCTCCGGGGTCAAGAGACCCAGTACTTC.

The genes are TRBV12-3 or TRBV12-4 and TRBJ2-3, with D possibly TRBD2 on 6 matching bases. Trimming took off 6 bases at V and 3 bases at J, with 16 bases between the two ends. This CDR3 comprises 15 residues. The CDR3 DNA reads as TGTGCCAGCAGCCCAGGGACTTCAATGACAGATACGCAGTATTTT. Residues: CASSPGTSMTDTQYF.

This clonotype has only a few counts. This chain connects TRBV5-1 to TRBJ2-3; TRBD2 might be the D (5 bases). Trimming left V 0 bases short and J 1 base short, with 6 bases between. The germline gives CDR1 SGHRS, CDR2 YFSETQ. The CDR3 is 14 residues long. CDR3: CASSLEAGTDTQYF. The CDR3 DNA reads TGCGCCAGCAGCTTGGAAGCGGGCACAGATACGCAGTATTTT.

This clonotype was seen many times. The chain carries TRBV3-1 and TRBJ2-1, with 9 nucleotides matching TRBD1. CDR3 size: 15 residues. Per germline, CDR1 LGHDT and CDR2 YNNKEL (reference sequence). Germline trimming cut 4 bases from V and 5 bases from J; bases unmatched to any gene: 6. CDR3 sequence: CASSPGTGTHNEQFF. The CDR3 DNA reads as TGTGCCAGCAGCCCCGGGACAGGGACCCACAATGAGCAGTTCTTC.

This clonotype has more than one count but fewer than ten. The rearrangement uses TRBV6-5 and TRBJ2-7; no clear D gene. The germline V and J ends were trimmed by 0 bases and 2 bases, with 17 bases remaining between them. This CDR3 is built from 17 residues. CDR1 is MNHEY, CDR2 SVGAGI, per germline. CDR3 in DNA: TGTGCCAGCAGTTACTCGGTTCCCAATGGGCTGACCTACGAGCAGTACTTC. It translates to CASSYSVPNGLTYEQYF.

This clonotype was counted a few times. The chain recombines TRBV7-6 with TRBJ2-5, with a weak D call TRBD1 (5 bases). With 4 bases removed from V and 0 bases from J, the gap between germline ends came to 21 bases. Germline V gene data show CDR1 as SGHVS and CDR2 as FNYEAQ. CDR3 length equals 18 residues. The DNA of the CDR3 is TGTGCCAGCAGCTCGAGAATTGTAACAGGCGACAACCAAGAGACCCAGTACTTC. This gives the protein CASSSRIVTGDNQETQYF.

This chain uses TRBV20-1 with TRBJ1-5; D remains ambiguous. The germline V gene has CDR1 DFQATT and CDR2 SNEGSKA (reference sequence). The CDR3 is made up of 14 amino acids. The V end lost 4 bases, the J end lost 1 base, and 11 bases lay between the germline ends. The CDR3 DNA reads TGCAGTGCTAAGATCTCGGGGAGCAATCAGCCCCAGCATTTT. This sequence encodes CSAKISGSNQPQHF.

V usage is TRBV5-1 and J usage is TRBJ2-2; no reliable D call. V was trimmed by 0 bases and J by 0 bases, leaving 9 bases between them. The CDR3 sequence is 16 residues long. Per the germline V gene, CDR1 is SGHRS and CDR2 is YFSETQ. This chain's CDR3 is CASSLGMIANTGELFF. CDR3 sequence (DNA): TGCGCCAGCAGCTTGGGCATGATCGCGAACACCGGGGAGCTGTTTTTT. The whole variable domain, filled in from reference TRBV5-1 and TRBJ2-2, reads KAGVTQTPRYLIKTRGQQVTLSCSPISGHRSVSWYQQTPGQGLQFLFEYFSETQRNKGNFPGRFSGRQFSNSRSEMNVSTLELGDSALYLCASSLGMIANTGELFFGEGSRLTVL.

The rearrangement uses TRBV25-1 and TRBJ2-6, with unresolved D. CDR3 size: 14 residues. Between the trimmed V and J ends, which lost 1 base and 1 base, there was a span of 2 bases. Germline V gene data show CDR1 as MGHDK and CDR2 as SYGVNS. The CDR3 protein is CASSEWSGANVLTF. The CDR3, as DNA: TGTGCCAGCAGTGAATGGTCTGGGGCCAACGTCCTGACTTTC.

This clonotype was seen only a few times. For the CDR3, the DNA is TGCGCCAGCAGCAAGGACAGCTCTAACACTGAAGCTTTCTTT. Translation: CASSKDSSNTEAFF. The rearrangement links TRBV5-1 to TRBJ1-1; possible D gene TRBD1, 6 bases. Germline V gene data show CDR1 as SGHRS and CDR2 as YFSETQ. This CDR3 contains 14 residues. Trimming shortened V by 4 bases and J by 2 bases, and 12 bases separated the two germline ends.

The V and J genes are TRBV14 and TRBJ1-3; D uncertain. V lost 3 bases and J 9 bases, leaving 9 bases between the germline ends. Germline V gives CDR1 SGHDN, CDR2 FVKESK. The CDR3 has 12 amino acids. Written as DNA, the CDR3 is TGTGCCAGCAGCCACCTCGATAGCACCATATATTTT. Protein: CASSHLDSTIYF.

The table lists this clonotype with many counts. The V and J genes are TRBV7-2 and TRBJ2-1, with 8 bases aligning to TRBD1. The CDR3 consists of 16 residues. J was trimmed by 0 bases and V by 4 bases; bases with no gene match: 5. From germline, CDR1 is SGHTA and CDR2 FQGNSA. CDR3 in DNA: TGTGCCAGCAGCTCCCGACAGGGGAGCTCCTACAATGAGCAGTTCTTC. Translated: CASSSRQGSSYNEQFF. Full variable domain (missing parts from reference TRBV7-2 and TRBJ2-1): GAGVSQSPSNKVTEKGKDVELRCDPISGHTALYWYRQSLGQGLEFLIYFQGNSAPDKSGLPSDRFSAERTGGSVSTLTIQRTQQEDSAVYLCASSSRQGSSYNEQFFGPGTRLTVL.

This clonotype has a handful of counts. V gene TRBV5-1 combines with J gene TRBJ2-5, with 8 bases matching TRBD2. V lost 6 bases and J lost 1; bases outside the gene matches: 5. CDR1 is SGHRS, CDR2 YFSETQ, per germline. The CDR3 sequence is 14 residues long. The CDR3 coding sequence is TGCGCCAGCAATGGCGGGAGGACCCAAGAGACCCAGTACTTC. Translated, it gives CASNGGRTQETQYF.

CDR3 sequence: CASPPGAHLHTDTQYF. The CDR3 nucleotides read TGTGCCAGCCCCCCGGGGGCCCACCTTCACACAGATACGCAGTATTTT. This chain uses TRBV28 with TRBJ2-3; D is tentatively TRBD1 or TRBD2 (6 bases each). This CDR3 region has 16 residues. The V and J ends lost 8 bases and 2 bases respectively, with 20 bases between them. Germline-derived CDR1 and CDR2 are MDHEN and SYDVKM.

The chain has TRBV18 and TRBJ1-5; D might be TRBD1 (5 bases). V was clipped by 2 bases and J by 5 bases, with 10 bases between them. The CDR3 length is 14 residues. Germline V lookup: CDR1 KGHSH, CDR2 LQKENI. CDR3 sequence: CASSPSGPDQPQHF. The CDR3 bases are TGTGCCAGCTCACCATCAGGGCCCGATCAGCCCCAGCATTTT. Full variable domain (remainder filled in from reference TRBV18 and TRBJ1-5): NAGVMQNPRHLVRRRGQEARLRCSPMKGHSHVYWYRQLPEEGLKFMVYLQKENIIDESGMPKERFSAEFPKEGPSILRIQQVVRGDSAAYFCASSPSGPDQPQHFGDGTRLSIL.

There are many counts of this clonotype. The rearrangement links TRBV5-6 to TRBJ1-5; D ambiguous. This CDR3 is 13 amino acids long. Trimming took 2 bases from V and 5 from J, leaving 8 bases between them. CDR1 SGHDT and CDR2 YYEEEE come from the germline V gene. The DNA of the CDR3 is TGTGCCAGCAGCTTATCCGCGGATCAGCCCCAGCATTTT. Amino acids: CASSLSADQPQHF.

The V call is TRBV9, the J call TRBJ2-7; D unclear. This CDR3 is 15 amino acids long. Per germline, CDR1 SGDLS and CDR2 YYNGEE. The V end was cut by 0 bases, the J end by 3 bases, with 13 bases between. CDR3 bases: TGTGCCAGCAGCGTAGGGGCAGGCACGGGCTACGAGCAGTACTTC. Translating gives CASSVGAGTGYEQYF.